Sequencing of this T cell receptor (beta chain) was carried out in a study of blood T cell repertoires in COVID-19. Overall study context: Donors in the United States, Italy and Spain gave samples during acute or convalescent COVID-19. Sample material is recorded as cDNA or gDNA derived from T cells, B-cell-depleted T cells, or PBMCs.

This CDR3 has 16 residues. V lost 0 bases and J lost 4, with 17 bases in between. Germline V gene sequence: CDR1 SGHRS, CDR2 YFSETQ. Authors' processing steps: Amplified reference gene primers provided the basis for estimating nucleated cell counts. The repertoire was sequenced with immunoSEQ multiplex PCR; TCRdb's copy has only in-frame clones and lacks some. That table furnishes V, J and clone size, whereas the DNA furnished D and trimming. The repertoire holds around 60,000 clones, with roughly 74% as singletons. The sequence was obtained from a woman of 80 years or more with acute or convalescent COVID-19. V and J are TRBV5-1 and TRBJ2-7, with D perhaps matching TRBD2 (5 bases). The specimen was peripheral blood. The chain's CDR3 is CASSLGVSGSPYEQYF. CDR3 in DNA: TGCGCCAGCAGCTTGGGGGTGTCGGGGAGTCCTTACGAGCAGTACTTC.